The 6 T cell receptor beta chains reported below all come from one sample, sequenced in a study of blood T cells in healthy people across ages. The authors ran a second PCR of 7 to 11 cycles using a sample-barcoded 5' primer and a J-beta primer mix. TCRdb ran MiXCR on the 5' RACE reads and lists one entry per CDR3 protein. The sample yields about 730,000 distinct CDR3 sequences, 40% to 45% seen once. The sample taken for sequencing was blood. All receptors derive from a woman between 55 and 75 years old in good health.

This chain links TRBV5-6 with TRBJ2-7, with no clear D. The CDR3 length is 13 residues. Germline V CDR1 and CDR2: SGHDT, YYEEEE. Trimming pared 6 bases from V and 2 bases from J, leaving 12 bases between. The CDR3 loop reads CASTFGFAYEQYF. For the CDR3, the DNA is TGTGCCAGCACCTTCGGTTTCGCCTACGAGCAGTACTTC.

The DNA of the CDR3 is TGTGCCAGCAGTTCGACTAGCGCCGGGCCCAATGAGCAGTTCTTC. Residues: CASSSTSAGPNEQFF. V gene TRBV28 combines with J gene TRBJ2-1; TRBD2 agrees at 8 bases. Per germline, CDR1 MDHEN and CDR2 SYDVKM. This CDR3 has 15 amino acids. The V segment lost 4 bases and the J segment 6 bases; nucleotides outside the gene matches: 8.

Details on this clonotype: This could be a read error, since a much larger clone is one nucleotide away. This rearrangement joins TRBV28 to TRBJ2-7, with D perhaps being TRBD1 or TRBD2 (5 bases each). Per germline, CDR1 MDHEN and CDR2 SYDVKM. Deletions cut 6 bases from V and 7 bases from J, with 22 bases between. There are 15 residues in the CDR3. CDR3: CASRIGTAIPREQYF. The DNA for the CDR3 is TGTGCCAGCAGAATCGGGACGGCCATCCCCCGGGAGCAGTACTTC.

This clonotype has more than one count but fewer than ten. The rearrangement uses TRBV12-3 or TRBV12-4 and TRBJ2-1; 7 bases line up with TRBD1. The CDR3 totals 16 residues. V trimming: 3 bases; J trimming: 3 bases; junction bases outside the gene matches: 8. CDR3 protein: CASSFLTGTDYNEQFF. The CDR3 region has the DNA TGTGCCAGCAGTTTTCTCACCGGGACAGACTACAATGAGCAGTTCTTC.

The chain has TRBV7-9 and TRBJ1-1; a weak D match, TRBD1 (6 bases). The CDR3 is made up of 14 amino acids. Trimming left V 5 bases short and J 5 bases short, with 15 bases between. CDR1 SEHNR and CDR2 FQNEAQ come from the germline V gene (reference sequence). This chain's CDR3 is CASSPQQGRTEAFF. Here the CDR3 DNA reads TGTGCCAGCAGCCCCCAACAGGGTAGGACTGAAGCTTTCTTT.

As for this clonotype: Relative to the germline gene, one junction end is altered; a read error may explain this. This chain uses TRBV7-2 with TRBJ2-7, with a weak D call TRBD1 (6 bases). This CDR3 contains 15 residues. The V gene's germline CDR1 is SGHTA and CDR2 FQGNSA. CDR3 sequence (DNA): TGTCCCAGCAGCTTAGGGGGATCCACGGGCTACGAGCAGTACTTC. Its protein is CPSSLGGSTGYEQYF.